The sequence of this T cell receptor beta chain was determined in a study of T cell responses to AZD1222 COVID-19 vaccine. Study context: Pooled together were second doses at about 4 or about 12 weeks.

Sequencing was performed with immunoSEQ multiplex PCR; in TCRdb, only in-frame clones are kept and a portion is missing. Of under 150,000 clones in the sample, 93% are singletons; the top ten hold 1.9%. As regards this clone: Its matching antigen is unknown.

Findings and caveats of the study: Nearly half of spike-specific TCRs reportedly go after variant regions that carry no mutations. Two AZD1222 doses significantly raised spike-specific TCR breadth and depth over controls.

This TCR came from an adult in good health. The specimen comprised peripheral blood, sampled on day 0 of AZD1222 vaccination.

The CDR3 sequence is CASSPTGTSEGETQYF. CDR3 bases: TGTGCCAGCTCACCTACCGGGACTAGCGAGGGCGAGACCCAGTACTTC. The J gene is TRBJ2-5, the V gene TRBV18, with TRBD2 identical over 10 bases. This CDR3 is 16 amino acids long. The germline V gene encodes CDR1 KGHSH and CDR2 LQKENI. Germline trimming cut 3 bases from V and 5 bases from J; bases unmatched to any gene: 9.